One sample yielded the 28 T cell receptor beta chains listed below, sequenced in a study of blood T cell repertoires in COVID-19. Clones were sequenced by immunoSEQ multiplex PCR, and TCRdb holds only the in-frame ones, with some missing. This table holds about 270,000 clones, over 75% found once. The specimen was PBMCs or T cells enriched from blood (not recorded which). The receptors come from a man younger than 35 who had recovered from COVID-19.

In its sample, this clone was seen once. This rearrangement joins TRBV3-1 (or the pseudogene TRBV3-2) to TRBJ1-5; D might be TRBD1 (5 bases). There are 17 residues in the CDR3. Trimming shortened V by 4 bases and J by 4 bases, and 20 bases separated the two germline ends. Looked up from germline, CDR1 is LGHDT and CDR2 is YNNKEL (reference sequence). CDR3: CASSPGKFRVGNQPQHF. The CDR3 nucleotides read TGTGCCAGCAGCCCAGGCAAATTCAGGGTTGGGAATCAGCCCCAGCATTTT.

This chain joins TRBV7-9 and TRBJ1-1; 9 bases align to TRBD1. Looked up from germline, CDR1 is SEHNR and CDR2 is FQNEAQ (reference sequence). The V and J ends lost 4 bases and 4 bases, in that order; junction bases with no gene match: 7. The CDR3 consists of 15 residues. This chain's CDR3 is CASSSPGQGGTEAFF. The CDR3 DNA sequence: TGTGCCAGCAGCTCTCCGGGACAGGGAGGCACTGAAGCTTTCTTT.

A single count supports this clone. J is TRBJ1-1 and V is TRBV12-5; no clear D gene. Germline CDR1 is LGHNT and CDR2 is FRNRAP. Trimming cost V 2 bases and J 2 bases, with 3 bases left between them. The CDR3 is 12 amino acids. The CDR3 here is CASGLTNTEAFF. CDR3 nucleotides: TGTGCTAGTGGTTTGACAAACACTGAAGCTTTCTTT.

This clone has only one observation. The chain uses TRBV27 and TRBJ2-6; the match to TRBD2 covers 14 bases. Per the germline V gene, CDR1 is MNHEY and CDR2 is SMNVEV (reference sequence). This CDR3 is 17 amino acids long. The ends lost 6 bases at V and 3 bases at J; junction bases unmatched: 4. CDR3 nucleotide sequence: TGTGCCAGCAGCCGGACTAGCGGGGGGCGTGGGGCCAACGTCCTGACTTTC. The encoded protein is CASSRTSGGRGANVLTF.

CDR3 residues: CASSGTGVTEAFF. In DNA, the CDR3 is TGTGCCAGCTCCGGGACAGGGGTGACTGAAGCTTTCTTT. This chain uses TRBV7-8 with TRBJ1-1; 10 bases fit TRBD1. The CDR3 spans 13 residues. Germline V gives CDR1 SGHVS, CDR2 FQNEAQ. Germline trimming cut 8 bases from V and 5 bases from J; bases unmatched to any gene: 5.

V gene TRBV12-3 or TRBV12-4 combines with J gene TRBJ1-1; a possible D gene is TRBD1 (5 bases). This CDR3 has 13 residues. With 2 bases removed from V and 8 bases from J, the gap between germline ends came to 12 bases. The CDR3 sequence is CASSLNDRVEAFF. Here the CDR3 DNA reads TGTGCCAGCAGTTTAAACGACAGAGTAGAAGCTTTCTTT.

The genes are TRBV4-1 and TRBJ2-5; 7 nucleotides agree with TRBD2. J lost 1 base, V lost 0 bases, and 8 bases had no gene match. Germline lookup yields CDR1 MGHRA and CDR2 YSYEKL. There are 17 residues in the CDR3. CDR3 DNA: TGCGCCAGCAGCCAAGAAAGAGGAGCGGGGATCCAAGAGACCCAGTACTTC. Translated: CASSQERGAGIQETQYF.

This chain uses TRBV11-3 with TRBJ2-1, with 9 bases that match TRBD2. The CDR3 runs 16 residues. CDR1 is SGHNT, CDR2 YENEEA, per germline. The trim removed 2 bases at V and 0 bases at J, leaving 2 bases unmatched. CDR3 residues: CASSLTSGFSYNEQFF. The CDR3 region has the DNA TGTGCCAGCAGCTTAACTAGCGGGTTCTCCTACAATGAGCAGTTCTTC.

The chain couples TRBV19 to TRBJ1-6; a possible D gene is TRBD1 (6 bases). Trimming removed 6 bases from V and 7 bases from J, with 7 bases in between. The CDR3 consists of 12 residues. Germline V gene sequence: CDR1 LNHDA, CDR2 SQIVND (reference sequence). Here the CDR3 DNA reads TGTGCCAGTAGACAGGGCAATTCACCCCTCCACTTT. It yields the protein CASRQGNSPLHF.

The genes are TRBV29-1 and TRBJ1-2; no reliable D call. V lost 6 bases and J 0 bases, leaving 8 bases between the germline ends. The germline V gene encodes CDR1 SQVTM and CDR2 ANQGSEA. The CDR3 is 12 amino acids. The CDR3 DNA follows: TGCAGCGTCCGGTTAGCTAACTATGGCTACACCTTC. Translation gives CSVRLANYGYTF. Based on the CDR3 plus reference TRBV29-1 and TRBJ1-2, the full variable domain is SAVISQKPSRDICQRGTSLTIQCQVDSQVTMMFWYRQQPGQSLTLIATANQGSEATYESGFVIDKFPISRPNLTFSTLTVSNMSPEDSSIYLCSVRLANYGYTFGSGTRLTVV.

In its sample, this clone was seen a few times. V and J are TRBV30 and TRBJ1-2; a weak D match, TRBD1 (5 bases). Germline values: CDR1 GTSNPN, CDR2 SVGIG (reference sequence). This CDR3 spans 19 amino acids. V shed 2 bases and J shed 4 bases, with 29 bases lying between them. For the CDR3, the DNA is TGTGCCTGGAGTAGCTTCCGCGCCCTCGGCAGGGTGAAAGGCTATGGCTACACCTTC. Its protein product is CAWSSFRALGRVKGYGYTF. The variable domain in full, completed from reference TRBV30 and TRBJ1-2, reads SQTIHQWPATLVQPVGSPLSLECTVEGTSNPNLYWYRQAAGRGLQLLFYSVGIGQISSEVPQNLSASRPQDRQFILSSKKLLLSDSGFYLCAWSSFRALGRVKGYGYTFGSGTRLTVV.

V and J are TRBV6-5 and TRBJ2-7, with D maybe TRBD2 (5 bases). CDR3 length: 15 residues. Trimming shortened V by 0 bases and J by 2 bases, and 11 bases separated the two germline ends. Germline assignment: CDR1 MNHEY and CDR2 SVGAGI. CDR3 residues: CASSYSASGPYEQYF. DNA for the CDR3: TGTGCCAGCAGTTACTCGGCCAGCGGCCCCTACGAGCAGTACTTC.

The CDR3 sequence: CAWNSGGAYSGNTIYF. The CDR3 nucleotides read TGTGCCTGGAATTCGGGGGGAGCTTACTCTGGAAACACCATATATTTT. The V and J genes are TRBV30 and TRBJ1-3, with a tentative D call TRBD1 (5 bases). The CDR3 is 16 residues long. The germline V and J ends were trimmed by 4 bases and 0 bases, with 16 bases remaining between them. Per germline, CDR1 GTSNPN and CDR2 SVGIG (reference sequence).

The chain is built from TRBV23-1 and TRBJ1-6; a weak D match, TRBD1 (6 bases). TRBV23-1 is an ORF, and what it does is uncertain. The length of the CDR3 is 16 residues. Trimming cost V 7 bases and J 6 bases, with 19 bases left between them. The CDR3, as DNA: TGCGCCAGCAACAGCTTCCAGGGGTCCGGTAATTCACCCCTCCACTTT. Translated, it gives CASNSFQGSGNSPLHF.

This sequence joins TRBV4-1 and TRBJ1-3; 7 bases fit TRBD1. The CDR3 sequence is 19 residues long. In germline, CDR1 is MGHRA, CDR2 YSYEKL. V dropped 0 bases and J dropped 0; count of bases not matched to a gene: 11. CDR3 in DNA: TGCGCCAGCAGCCAAGATACTTGGTCAAGGACAGGCTCTGGAAACACCATATATTTT. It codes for CASSQDTWSRTGSGNTIYF.

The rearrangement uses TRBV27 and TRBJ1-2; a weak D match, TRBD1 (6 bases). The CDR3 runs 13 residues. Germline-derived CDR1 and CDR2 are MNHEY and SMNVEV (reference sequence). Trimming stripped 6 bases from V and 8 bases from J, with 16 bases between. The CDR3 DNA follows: TGTGCCAGCAGCTTACAGGGTTTTAGGGGCTACACCTTC. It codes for CASSLQGFRGYTF.

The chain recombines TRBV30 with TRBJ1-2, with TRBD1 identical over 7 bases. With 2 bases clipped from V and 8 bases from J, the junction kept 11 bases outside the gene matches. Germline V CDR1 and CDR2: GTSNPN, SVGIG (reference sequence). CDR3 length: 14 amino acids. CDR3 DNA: TGTGCCTGGAGTAGGAAGGGGGCGCTGCGGGGCTACACCTTC. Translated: CAWSRKGALRGYTF.

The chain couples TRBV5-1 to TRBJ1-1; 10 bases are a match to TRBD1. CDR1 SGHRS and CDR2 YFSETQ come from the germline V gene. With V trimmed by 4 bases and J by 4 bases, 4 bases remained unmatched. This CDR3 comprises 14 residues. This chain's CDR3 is CASSTGQGVTEAFF. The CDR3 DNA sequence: TGCGCCAGCAGCACCGGACAGGGGGTCACTGAAGCTTTCTTT.

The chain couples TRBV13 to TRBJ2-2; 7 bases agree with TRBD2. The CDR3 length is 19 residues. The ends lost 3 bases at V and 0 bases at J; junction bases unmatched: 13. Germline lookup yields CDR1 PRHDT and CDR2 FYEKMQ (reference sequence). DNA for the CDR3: TGTGCCAGCAGCTTGGGGGGGACCCTGGGGGTTACGAACACCGGGGAGCTGTTTTTT. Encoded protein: CASSLGGTLGVTNTGELFF.

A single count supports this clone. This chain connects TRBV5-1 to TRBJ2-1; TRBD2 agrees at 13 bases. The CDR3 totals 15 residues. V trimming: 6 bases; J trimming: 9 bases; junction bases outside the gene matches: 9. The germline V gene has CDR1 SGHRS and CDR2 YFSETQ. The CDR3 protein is CASTSSTSGGVEQFF. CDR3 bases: TGCGCCAGCACCTCCAGCACTAGCGGGGGGGTTGAGCAGTTCTTC.

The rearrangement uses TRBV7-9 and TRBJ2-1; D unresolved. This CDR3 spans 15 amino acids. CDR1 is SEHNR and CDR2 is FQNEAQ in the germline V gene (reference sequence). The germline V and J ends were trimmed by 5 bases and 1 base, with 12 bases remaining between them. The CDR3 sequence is CASSQSETSYNEQFF. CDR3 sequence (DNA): TGTGCCAGCAGCCAGAGCGAGACTTCCTACAATGAGCAGTTCTTC.

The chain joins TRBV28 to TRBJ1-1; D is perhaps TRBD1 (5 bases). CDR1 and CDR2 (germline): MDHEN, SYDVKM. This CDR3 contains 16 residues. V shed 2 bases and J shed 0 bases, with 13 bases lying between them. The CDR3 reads CASSLAGRTVNTEAFF. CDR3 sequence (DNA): TGTGCCAGCAGTTTAGCGGGACGGACGGTGAACACTGAAGCTTTCTTT.

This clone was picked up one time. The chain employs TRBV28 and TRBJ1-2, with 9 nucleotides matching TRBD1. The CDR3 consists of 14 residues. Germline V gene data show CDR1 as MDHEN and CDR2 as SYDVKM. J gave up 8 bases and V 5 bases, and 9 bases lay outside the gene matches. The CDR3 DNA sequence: TGTGCCAGCAGTCCTCCCGGGACAGGGAACGGCTACACCTTC. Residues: CASSPPGTGNGYTF.

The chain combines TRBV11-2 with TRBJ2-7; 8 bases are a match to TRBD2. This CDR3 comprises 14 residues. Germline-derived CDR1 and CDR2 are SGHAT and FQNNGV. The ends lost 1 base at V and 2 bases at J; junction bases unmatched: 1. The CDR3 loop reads CASSLGSGTYEQYF. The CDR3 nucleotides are TGTGCCAGCAGCTTAGGTAGCGGGACCTACGAGCAGTACTTC.

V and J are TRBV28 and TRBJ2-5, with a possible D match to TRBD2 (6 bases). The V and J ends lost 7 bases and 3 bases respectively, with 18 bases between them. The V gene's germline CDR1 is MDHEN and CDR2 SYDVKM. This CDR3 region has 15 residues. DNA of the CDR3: TGTGCCAGCACTTATGGGGGGTCCAGGGAAGAGACCCAGTACTTC. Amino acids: CASTYGGSREETQYF.

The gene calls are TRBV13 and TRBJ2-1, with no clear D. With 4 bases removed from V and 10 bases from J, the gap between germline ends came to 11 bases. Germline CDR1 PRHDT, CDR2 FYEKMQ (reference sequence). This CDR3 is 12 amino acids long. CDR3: CASSSPPKEQFF. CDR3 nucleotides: TGTGCCAGCAGCTCCCCCCCTAAAGAGCAGTTCTTC.

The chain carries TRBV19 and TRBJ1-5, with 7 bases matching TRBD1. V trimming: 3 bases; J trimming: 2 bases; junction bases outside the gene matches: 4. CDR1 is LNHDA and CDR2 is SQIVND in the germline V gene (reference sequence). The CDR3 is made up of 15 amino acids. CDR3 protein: CASSMAGGGNQPQHF. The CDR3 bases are TGTGCCAGTAGTATGGCAGGGGGAGGCAATCAGCCCCAGCATTTT.

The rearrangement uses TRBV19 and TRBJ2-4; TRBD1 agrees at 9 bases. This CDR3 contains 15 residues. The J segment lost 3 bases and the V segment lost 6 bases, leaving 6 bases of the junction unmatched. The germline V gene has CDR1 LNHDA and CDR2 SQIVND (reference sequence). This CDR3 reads CASSPSTGGKNIQYF. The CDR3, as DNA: TGTGCCAGTAGCCCTTCGACAGGGGGCAAAAACATTCAGTACTTC.